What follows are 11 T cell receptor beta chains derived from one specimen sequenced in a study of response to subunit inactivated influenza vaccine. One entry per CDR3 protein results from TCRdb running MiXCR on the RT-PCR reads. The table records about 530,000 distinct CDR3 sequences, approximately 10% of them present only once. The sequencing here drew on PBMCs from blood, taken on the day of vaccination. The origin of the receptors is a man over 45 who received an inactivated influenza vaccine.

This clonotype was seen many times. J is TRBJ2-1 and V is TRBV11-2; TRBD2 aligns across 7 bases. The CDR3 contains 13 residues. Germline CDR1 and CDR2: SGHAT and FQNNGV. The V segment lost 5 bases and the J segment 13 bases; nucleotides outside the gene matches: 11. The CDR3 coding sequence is TGTGCCAGCAGCCAAGAAGATGGACTAGTACAGTTCTTC. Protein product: CASSQEDGLVQFF.

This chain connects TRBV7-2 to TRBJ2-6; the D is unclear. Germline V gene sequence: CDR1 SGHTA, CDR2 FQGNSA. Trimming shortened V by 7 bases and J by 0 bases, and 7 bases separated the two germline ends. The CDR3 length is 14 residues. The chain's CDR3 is CASTQNSGANVLTF. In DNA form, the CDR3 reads TGTGCCAGCACCCAAAACTCTGGGGCCAACGTCCTGACTTTC.

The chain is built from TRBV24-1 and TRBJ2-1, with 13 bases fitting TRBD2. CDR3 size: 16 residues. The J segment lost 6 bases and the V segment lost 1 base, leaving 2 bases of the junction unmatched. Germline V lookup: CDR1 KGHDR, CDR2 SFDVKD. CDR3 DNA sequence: TGTGCCACCAGTGATTTCAGGACTAGCGGGAGCAATGAGCAGTTCTTC. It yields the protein CATSDFRTSGSNEQFF.

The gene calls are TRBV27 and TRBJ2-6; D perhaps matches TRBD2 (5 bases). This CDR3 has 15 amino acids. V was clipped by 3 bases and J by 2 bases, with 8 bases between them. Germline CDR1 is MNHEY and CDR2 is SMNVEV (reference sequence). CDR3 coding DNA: TGTGCCAGCAGTTTTATCGGGGCTGGGGCCAACGTCCTGACTTTC. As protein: CASSFIGAGANVLTF. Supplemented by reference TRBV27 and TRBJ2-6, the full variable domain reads EAQVTQNPRYLITVTGKKLTVTCSQNMNHEYMSWYRQDPGLGLRQIYYSMNVEVTDKGDVPEGYKVSRKEKRNFPLILESPSPNQTSLYFCASSFIGAGANVLTFGAGSRLTVL.

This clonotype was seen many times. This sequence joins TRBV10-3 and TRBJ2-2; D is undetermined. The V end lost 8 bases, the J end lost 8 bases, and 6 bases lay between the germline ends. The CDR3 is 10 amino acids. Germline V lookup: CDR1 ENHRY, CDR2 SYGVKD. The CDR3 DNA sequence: TGTGCCATCGGTCAAGGGGAGCTGTTTTTT. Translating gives CAIGQGELFF.

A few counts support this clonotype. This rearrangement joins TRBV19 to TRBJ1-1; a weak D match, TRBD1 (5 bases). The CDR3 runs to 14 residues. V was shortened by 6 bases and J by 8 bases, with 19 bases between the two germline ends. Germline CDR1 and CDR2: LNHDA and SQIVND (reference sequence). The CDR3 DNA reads TGTGCCAGTAGCACGGCGGGGGGGAAACGGGAAGCTTTCTTT. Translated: CASSTAGGKREAFF.

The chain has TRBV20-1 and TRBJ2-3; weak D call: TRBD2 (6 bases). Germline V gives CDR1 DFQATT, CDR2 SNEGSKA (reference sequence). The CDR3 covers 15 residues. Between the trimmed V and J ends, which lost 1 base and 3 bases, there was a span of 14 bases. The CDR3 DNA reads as TGCAGTGCTAGAGGCGGGATAGGGATAACAGATACGCAGTATTTT. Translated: CSARGGIGITDTQYF.

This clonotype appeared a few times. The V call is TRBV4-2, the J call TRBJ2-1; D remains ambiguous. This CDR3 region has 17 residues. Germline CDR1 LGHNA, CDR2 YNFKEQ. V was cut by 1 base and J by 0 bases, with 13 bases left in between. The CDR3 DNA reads TGTGCCAGCAGCCAAGGTATCGGCCCGAGCTCCTACAATGAGCAGTTCTTC. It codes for CASSQGIGPSSYNEQFF.

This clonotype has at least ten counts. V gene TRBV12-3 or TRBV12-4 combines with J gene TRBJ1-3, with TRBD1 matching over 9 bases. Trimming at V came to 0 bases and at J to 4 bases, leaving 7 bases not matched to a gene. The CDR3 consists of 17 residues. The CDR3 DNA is TGTGCCAGCAGTTTAGCGCTGGAGGACAGGGGAGGAAACACCATATATTTT. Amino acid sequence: CASSLALEDRGGNTIYF.

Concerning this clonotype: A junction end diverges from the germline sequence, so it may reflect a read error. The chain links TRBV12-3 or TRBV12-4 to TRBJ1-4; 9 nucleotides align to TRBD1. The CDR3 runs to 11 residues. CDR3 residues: CASSSGTGRIF. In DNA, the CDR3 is TGTGCCAGCAGTTCCGGGACAGGGCGGATTTTT.

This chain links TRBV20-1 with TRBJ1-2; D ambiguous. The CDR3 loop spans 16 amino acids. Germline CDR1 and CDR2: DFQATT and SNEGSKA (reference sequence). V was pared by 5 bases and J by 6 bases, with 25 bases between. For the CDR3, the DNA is TGCAGTGCTCGGCCACAGTCGCACCAGATCAAAGATGGCTACACCTTC. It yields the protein CSARPQSHQIKDGYTF.